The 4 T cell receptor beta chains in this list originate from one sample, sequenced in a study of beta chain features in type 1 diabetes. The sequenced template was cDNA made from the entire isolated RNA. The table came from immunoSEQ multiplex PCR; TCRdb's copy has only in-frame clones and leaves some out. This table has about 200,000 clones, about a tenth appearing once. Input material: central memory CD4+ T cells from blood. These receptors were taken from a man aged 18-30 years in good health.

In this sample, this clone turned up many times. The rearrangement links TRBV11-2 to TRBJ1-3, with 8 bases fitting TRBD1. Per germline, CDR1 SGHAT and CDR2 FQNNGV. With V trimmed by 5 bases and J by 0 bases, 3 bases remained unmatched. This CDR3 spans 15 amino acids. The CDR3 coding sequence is TGTGCCAGCAGCCACGGACAGGGCTCTGGAAACACCATATATTTT. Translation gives CASSHGQGSGNTIYF.

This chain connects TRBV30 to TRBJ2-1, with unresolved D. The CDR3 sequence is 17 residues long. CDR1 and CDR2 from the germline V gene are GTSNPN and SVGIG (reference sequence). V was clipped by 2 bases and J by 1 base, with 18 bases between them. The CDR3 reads CAWSYTVGSRSYNEQFF. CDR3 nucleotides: TGTGCCTGGAGTTACACCGTAGGCAGCCGGTCCTACAATGAGCAGTTCTTC.

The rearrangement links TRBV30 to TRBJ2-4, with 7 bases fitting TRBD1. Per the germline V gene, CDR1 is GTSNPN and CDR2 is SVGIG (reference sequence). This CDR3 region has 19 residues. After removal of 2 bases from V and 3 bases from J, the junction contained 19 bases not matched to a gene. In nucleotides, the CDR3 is TGTGCCTGGAGTCCCCGACTGGGCCGAGGGGGCCGAGGCAAAAACATTCAGTACTTC. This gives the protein CAWSPRLGRGGRGKNIQYF.

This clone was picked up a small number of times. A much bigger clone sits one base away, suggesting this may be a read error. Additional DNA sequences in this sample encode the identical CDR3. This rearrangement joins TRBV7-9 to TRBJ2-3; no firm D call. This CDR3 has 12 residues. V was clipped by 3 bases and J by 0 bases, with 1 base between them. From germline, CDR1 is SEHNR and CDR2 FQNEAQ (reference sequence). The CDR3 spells CASSFSTDTQYF. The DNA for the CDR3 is TGTGCCAGCAGCTTTAGCACAGATACGCAGTATTTT. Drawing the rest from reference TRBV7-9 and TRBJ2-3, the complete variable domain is DTGVSQNPRHKITKRGQNVTFRCDPISEHNRLYWYRQTLGQGPEFLTYFQNEAQLEKSRLLSDRFSAERPKGSFSTLEIQRTEQGDSAMYLCASSFSTDTQYFGPGTRLTVL.